The source of this T cell receptor (beta chain) is a study of blood T cell repertoires in COVID-19. About the study: PBMCs, B-cell-depleted T cells, or T cells provided the cDNA or gDNA that made up the material.

Enrollment of patients from Seattle took place during active infection, with longitudinal follow-up. The CDR3 consists of 14 residues. CDR1 is DFQATT, CDR2 SNEGSKA, per germline (reference sequence). Between the trimmed V and J ends, which lost 3 bases and 5 bases, there was a span of 15 bases. In the source study's methods: Reference gene primer amplification yielded estimated nucleated cell counts. TCRdb's copy holds only in-frame clones and misses some; the assay was immunoSEQ multiplex PCR. The V and J calls and clone size are taken from that table; D and trimming were inferred from the DNA. The table has 430,000 or so clones, 80% to 90% seen once.

Sample: peripheral blood. This chain uses TRBV20-1 with TRBJ2-3, with D unresolved. The source is a man in his late teens or twenties with COVID-19, enrolled during active disease. This CDR3 reads CSASSVWSKDTQYF. Written as DNA, the CDR3 is TGCAGTGCTAGTTCGGTGTGGTCAAAAGATACGCAGTATTTT.